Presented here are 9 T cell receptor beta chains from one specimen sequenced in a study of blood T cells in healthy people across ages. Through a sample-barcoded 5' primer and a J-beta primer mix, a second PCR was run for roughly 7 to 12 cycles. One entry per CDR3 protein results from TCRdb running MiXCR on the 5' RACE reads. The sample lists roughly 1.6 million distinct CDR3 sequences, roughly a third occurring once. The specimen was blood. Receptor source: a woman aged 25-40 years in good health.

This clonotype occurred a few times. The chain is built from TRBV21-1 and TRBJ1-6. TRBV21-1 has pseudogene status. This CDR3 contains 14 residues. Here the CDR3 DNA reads TGTGCCGGTTACAATTCTCGGCGGAATTCACCCCTCCACTTT. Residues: CAGYNSRRNSPLHF.

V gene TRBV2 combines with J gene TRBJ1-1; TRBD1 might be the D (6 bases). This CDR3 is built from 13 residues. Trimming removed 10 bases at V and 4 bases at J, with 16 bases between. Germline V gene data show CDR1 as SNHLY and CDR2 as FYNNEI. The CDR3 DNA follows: TGTGCCACTAAGGGGGACGGCGGCACTGAAGCTTTCTTT. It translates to CATKGDGGTEAFF.

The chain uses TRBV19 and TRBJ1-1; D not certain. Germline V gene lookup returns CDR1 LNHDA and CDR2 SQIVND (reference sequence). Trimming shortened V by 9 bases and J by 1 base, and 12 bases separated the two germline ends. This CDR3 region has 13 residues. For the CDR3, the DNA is TGTGCCAGCCAGAGGTACCAGAACACTGAAGCTTTCTTT. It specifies CASQRYQNTEAFF.

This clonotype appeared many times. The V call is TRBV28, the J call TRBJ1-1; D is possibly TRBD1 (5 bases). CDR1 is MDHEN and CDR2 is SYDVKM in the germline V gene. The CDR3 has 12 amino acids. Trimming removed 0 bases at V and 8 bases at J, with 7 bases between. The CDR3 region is CASSLWRQEAFF. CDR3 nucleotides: TGTGCCAGCAGTTTATGGAGACAGGAAGCTTTCTTT.

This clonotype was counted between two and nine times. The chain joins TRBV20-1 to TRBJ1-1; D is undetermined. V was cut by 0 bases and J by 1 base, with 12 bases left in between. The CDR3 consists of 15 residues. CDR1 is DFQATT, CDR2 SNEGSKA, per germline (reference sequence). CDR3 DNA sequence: TGCAGTGCTAGAGATACAGCAAACTCGAACACTGAAGCTTTCTTT. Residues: CSARDTANSNTEAFF.

CDR3 region: CAWSVHGNEQYF. CDR3 sequence (DNA): TGTGCCTGGAGTGTACATGGGAACGAGCAGTACTTC. The rearrangement links TRBV30 to TRBJ2-7; D gene ambiguous. V was shortened by 0 bases and J by 5 bases, with 8 bases between the two germline ends. Germline CDR1 and CDR2: GTSNPN and SVGIG (reference sequence). The CDR3 spans 12 residues.

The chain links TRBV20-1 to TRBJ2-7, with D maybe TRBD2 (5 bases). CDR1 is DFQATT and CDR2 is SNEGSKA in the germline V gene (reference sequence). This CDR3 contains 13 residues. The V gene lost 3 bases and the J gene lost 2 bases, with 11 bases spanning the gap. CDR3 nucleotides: TGCAGTGCTAGGCGCCCCGGGACCTACGAGCAGTACTTC. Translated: CSARRPGTYEQYF.

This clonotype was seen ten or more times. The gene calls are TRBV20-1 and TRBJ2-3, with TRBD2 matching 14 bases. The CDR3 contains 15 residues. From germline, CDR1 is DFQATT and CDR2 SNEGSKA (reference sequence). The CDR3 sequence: CSASGLAGGTDTQYF. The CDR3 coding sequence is TGCAGCGCCTCGGGACTAGCGGGAGGCACAGATACGCAGTATTTT.

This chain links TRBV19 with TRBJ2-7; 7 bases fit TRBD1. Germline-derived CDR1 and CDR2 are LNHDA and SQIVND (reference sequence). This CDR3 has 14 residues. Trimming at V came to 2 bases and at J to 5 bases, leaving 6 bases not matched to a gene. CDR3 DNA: TGTGCCAGTAGTATACGAGGACAGGAGGACGAGCAGTACTTC. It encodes CASSIRGQEDEQYF.